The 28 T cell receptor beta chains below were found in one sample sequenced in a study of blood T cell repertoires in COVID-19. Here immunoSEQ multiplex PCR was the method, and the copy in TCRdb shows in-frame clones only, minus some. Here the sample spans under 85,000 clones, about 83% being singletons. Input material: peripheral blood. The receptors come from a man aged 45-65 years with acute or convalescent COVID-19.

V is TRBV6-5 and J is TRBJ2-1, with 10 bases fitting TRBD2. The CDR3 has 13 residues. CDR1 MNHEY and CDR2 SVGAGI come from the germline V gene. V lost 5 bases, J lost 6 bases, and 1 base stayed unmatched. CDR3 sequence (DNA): TGTGCCAGCAGTAGCGGGGGGGCCAATGAGCAGTTCTTC. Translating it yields CASSSGGANEQFF.

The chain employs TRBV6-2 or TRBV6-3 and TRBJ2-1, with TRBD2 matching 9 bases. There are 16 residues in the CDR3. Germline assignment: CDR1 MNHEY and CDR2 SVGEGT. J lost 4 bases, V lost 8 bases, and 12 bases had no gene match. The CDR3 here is CASGSAGGLLYNEQFF. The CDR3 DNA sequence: TGTGCCAGCGGTTCGGCGGGGGGGTTATTGTACAATGAGCAGTTCTTC.

The CDR3 DNA sequence: TGTGCCAGCAGTAGGACAGGGGGCTCCTACGAGCAGTACTTC. Its protein is CASSRTGGSYEQYF. The genes are TRBV27 and TRBJ2-7; 10 bases agree with TRBD1. The ends lost 5 bases at V and 0 bases at J; junction bases unmatched: 1. Per the germline V gene, CDR1 is MNHEY and CDR2 is SMNVEV (reference sequence). This CDR3 has 14 amino acids.

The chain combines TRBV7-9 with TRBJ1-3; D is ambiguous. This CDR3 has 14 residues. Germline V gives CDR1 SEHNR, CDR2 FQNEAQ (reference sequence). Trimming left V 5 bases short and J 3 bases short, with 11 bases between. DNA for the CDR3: TGTGCCAGCAGCGTTCCCGGGGATGGAAACACCATATATTTT. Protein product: CASSVPGDGNTIYF.

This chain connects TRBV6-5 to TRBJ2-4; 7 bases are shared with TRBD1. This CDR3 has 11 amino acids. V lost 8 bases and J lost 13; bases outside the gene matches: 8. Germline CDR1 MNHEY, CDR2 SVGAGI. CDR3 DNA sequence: TGTGCCAGCGGCAACAGGGGATTGCAGTACTTC. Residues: CASGNRGLQYF.

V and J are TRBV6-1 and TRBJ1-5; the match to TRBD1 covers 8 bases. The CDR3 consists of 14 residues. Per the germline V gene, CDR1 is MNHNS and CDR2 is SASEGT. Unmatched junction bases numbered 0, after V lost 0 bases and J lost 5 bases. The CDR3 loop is CASSEADRDQPQHF. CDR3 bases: TGTGCCAGCAGTGAAGCGGACAGGGATCAGCCCCAGCATTTT.

This CDR3 is CASSEGLAYNEQFF. The CDR3 DNA reads TGTGCCAGCAGCGAAGGACTAGCTTACAATGAGCAGTTCTTC. The J gene is TRBJ2-1, the V gene TRBV9; 8 bases align to TRBD2. V trimming: 3 bases; J trimming: 4 bases; junction bases outside the gene matches: 3. Germline V gene sequence: CDR1 SGDLS, CDR2 YYNGEE. This CDR3 comprises 14 residues.

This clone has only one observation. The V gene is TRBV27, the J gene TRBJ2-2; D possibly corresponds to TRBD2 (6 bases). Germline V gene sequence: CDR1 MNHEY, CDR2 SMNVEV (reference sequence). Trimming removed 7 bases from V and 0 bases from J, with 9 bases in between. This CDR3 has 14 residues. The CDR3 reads CASMGGSNTGELFF. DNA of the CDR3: TGTGCCAGCATGGGAGGATCGAACACCGGGGAGCTGTTTTTT.

Here the CDR3 reads CASSYQTSSSTDTQYF. CDR3 DNA: TGTGCCAGCAGTTACCAGACTAGCTCTAGCACAGATACGCAGTATTTT. The rearrangement uses TRBV6-5 and TRBJ2-3; TRBD2 aligns across 7 bases. CDR1 MNHEY and CDR2 SVGAGI come from the germline V gene. Trimming at V came to 2 bases and at J to 0 bases, leaving 5 bases not matched to a gene. CDR3 length equals 16 residues.

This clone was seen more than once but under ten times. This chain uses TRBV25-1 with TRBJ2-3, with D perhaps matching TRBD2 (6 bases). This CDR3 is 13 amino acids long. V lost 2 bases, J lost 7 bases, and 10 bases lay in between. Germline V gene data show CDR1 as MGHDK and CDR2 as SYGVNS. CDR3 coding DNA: TGTGCCAGCAGTGAAGAGGAGGGATATACGCAGTATTTT. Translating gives CASSEEEGYTQYF.

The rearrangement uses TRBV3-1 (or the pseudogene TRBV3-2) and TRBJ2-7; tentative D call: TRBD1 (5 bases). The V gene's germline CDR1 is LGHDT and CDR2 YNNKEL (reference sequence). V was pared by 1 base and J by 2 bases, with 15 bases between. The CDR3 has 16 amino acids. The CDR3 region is CASSQVGPGPTYEQYF. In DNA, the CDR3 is TGTGCCAGCAGCCAAGTAGGGCCAGGGCCTACCTACGAGCAGTACTTC.

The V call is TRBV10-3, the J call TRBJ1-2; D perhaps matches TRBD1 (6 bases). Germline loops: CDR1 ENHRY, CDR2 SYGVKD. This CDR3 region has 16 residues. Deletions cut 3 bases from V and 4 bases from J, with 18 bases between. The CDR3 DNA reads TGTGCCATCAGTGACAGGGGCCATCGGGGTGGCTATGGCTACACCTTC. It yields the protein CAISDRGHRGGYGYTF.

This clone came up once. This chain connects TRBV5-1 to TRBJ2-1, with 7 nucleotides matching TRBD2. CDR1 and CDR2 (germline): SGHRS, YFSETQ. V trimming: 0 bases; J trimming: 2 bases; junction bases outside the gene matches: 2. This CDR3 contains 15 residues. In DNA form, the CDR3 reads TGCGCCAGCAGCTTGGGGCTAGCGGCCTACAATGAGCAGTTCTTC. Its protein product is CASSLGLAAYNEQFF. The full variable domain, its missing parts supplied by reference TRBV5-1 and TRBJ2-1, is KAGVTQTPRYLIKTRGQQVTLSCSPISGHRSVSWYQQTPGQGLQFLFEYFSETQRNKGNFPGRFSGRQFSNSRSEMNVSTLELGDSALYLCASSLGLAAYNEQFFGPGTRLTVL.

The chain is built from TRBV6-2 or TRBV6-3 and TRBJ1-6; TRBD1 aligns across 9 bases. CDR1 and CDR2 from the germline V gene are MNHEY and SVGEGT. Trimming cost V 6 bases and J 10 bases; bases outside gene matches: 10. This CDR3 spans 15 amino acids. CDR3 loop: CASSSPGQGFSPLHF. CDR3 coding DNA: TGTGCCAGCAGCTCCCCCGGACAGGGGTTCTCACCCCTCCACTTT.

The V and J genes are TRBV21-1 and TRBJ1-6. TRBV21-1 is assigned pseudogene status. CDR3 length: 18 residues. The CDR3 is CASSKAPGESSYNSPLHF. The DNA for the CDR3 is TGTGCCAGCAGCAAAGCCCCGGGTGAGAGCTCCTATAATTCACCCCTCCACTTT.

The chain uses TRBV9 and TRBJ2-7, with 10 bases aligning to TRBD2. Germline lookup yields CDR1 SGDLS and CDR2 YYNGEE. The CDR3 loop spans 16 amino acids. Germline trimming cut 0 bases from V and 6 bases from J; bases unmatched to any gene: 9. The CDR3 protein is CASSVAARAGGSEQYF. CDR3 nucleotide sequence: TGTGCCAGCAGCGTAGCGGCTCGAGCGGGAGGGTCCGAGCAGTACTTC.

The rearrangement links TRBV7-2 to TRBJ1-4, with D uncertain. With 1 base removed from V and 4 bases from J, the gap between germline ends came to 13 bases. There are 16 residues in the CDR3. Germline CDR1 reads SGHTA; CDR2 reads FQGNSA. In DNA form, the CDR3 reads TGTGCCAGCAGCTTAGTAGCGACCGATAATAATGAAAAACTGTTTTTT. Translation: CASSLVATDNNEKLFF.

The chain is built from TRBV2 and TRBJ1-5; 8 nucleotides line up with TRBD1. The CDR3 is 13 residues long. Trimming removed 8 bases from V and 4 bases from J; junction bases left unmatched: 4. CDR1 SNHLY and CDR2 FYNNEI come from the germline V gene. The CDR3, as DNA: TGTGCCAGCGTCGACAGGGGAAATCAGCCCCAGCATTTT. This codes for CASVDRGNQPQHF.

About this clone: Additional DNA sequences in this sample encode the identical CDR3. CDR3 residues: CASSQGTGNQPQHF. CDR3 DNA sequence: TGTGCCAGCAGCCAGGGGACGGGAAATCAGCCCCAGCATTTT. The J gene is TRBJ1-5, the V gene TRBV7-9; a possible D gene is TRBD1 (6 bases). CDR1 is SEHNR and CDR2 is FQNEAQ in the germline V gene (reference sequence). CDR3 length: 14 amino acids. The V gene lost 5 bases and the J gene lost 4 bases, with 12 bases spanning the gap. Complete variable domain (other parts from reference TRBV7-9 and TRBJ1-5): DTGVSQNPRHKITKRGQNVTFRCDPISEHNRLYWYRQTLGQGPEFLTYFQNEAQLEKSRLLSDRFSAERPKGSFSTLEIQRTEQGDSAMYLCASSQGTGNQPQHFGDGTRLSIL.

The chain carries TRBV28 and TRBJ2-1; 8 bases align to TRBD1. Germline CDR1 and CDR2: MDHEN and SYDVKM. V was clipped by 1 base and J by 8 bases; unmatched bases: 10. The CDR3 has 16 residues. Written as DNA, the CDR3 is TGTGCCAGCAGTTTATTCTCCCAGGGGGCTTTTTATGAGCAGTTCTTC. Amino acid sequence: CASSLFSQGAFYEQFF.

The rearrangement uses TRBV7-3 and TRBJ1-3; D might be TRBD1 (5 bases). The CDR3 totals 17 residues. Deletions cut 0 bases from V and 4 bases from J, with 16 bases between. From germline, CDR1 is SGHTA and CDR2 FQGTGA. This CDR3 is CASSLTFRPGKGNTIYF. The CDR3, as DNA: TGTGCCAGCAGCTTAACGTTCCGTCCAGGGAAAGGAAACACCATATATTTT.

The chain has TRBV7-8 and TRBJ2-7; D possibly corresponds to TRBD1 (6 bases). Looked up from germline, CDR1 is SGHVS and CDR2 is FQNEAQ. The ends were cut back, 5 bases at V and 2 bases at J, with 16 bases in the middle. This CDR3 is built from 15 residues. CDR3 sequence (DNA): TGTGCCAGCAGCACCCGGCAGGGACATGCCTACGAGCAGTACTTC. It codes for CASSTRQGHAYEQYF. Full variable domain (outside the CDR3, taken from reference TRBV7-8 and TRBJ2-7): GAGVSQSPRYKVAKRGQDVALRCDPISGHVSLFWYQQALGQGPEFLTYFQNEAQLDKSGLPSDRFFAERPEGSVSTLKIQRTQQEDSAVYLCASSTRQGHAYEQYFGPGTRLTVT.

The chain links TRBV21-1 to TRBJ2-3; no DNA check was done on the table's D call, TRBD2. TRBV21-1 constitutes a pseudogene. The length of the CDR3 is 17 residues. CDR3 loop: CASSKRGSSGSADTQYF. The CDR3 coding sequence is TGTGCCAGCAGCAAAAGGGGCTCTAGCGGGAGCGCAGATACGCAGTATTTT.

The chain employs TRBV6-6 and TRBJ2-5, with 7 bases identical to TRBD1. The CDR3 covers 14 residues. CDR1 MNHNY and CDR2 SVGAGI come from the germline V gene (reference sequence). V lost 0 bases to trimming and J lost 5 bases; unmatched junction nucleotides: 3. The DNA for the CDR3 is TGTGCCAGCAGTTACTCAGGGGGCGGGGAGACCCAGTACTTC. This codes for CASSYSGGGETQYF.

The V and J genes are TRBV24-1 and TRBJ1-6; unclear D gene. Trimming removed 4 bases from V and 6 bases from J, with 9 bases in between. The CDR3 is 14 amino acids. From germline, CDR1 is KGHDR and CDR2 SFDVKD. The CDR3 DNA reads TGTGCCACCAGTGACACCGGGATTAATTCACCCCTCCACTTT. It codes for CATSDTGINSPLHF.

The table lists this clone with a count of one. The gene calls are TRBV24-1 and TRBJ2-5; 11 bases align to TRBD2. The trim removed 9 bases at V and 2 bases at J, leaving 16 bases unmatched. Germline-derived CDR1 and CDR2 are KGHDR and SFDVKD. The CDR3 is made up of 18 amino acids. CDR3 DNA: TGTGCCACCGGGGGAGTTGGGACTAGCGGAATGTCACAAGAGACCCAGTACTTC. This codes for CATGGVGTSGMSQETQYF.

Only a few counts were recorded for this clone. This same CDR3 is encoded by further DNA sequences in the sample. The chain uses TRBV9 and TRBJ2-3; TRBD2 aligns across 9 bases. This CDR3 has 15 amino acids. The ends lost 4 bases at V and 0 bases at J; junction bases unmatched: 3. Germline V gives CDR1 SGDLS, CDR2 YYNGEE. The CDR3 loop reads CASSPLAGSTDTQYF. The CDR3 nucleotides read TGTGCCAGCAGCCCCCTAGCGGGGAGCACAGATACGCAGTATTTT.

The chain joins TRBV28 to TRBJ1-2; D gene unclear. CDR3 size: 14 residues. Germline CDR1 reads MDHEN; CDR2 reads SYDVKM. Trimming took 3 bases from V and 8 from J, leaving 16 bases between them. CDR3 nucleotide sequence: TGTGCCAGCAGTTTGCCCCGGGGAGGGCTAGGCTACACCTTC. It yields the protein CASSLPRGGLGYTF.